This T cell receptor beta chain was retrieved from a study of tumor-infiltrating lymphocytes in primary liver carcinoma. Study-level results: The 250 largest clones made up significantly more of tumor than blood repertoires (p = 0.039).

The roughly 18-34 mg bulk tissue piece was not sorted before simultaneous RNA and DNA extraction. Every patient in the cohort had a primary liver carcinoma. That carcinoma was treated by surgical resection. With chronic HBV infection, the patients were also treatment-naive. Five separate regions of each tumor underwent sampling. Of note for this clonotype: What it binds is unknown.

Starting material of about 450 ng total RNA yielded TCR beta cDNA via a constant-region primer. Slightly modified ARM-PCR served as the procedure for the TCR beta libraries. These libraries came from three rounds of nested multiplex PCR. The two initial PCR rounds, around 11 cycles each, used TRBV1-TRBV30 forward and C-beta reverse primers. TCRdb reprocessed the multiplex PCR reads via MiXCR and lists one record per CDR3 protein. There are under 90,000 distinct CDR3 sequences in the sample; 72% occur only once, and approximately 19% lies in the top ten. Per germline, CDR1 DFQATT and CDR2 SNEGSKA (reference sequence). V shed 0 bases and J 1 base; nucleotides not matched to a gene: 4. The CDR3 has 15 amino acids.

The sample consisted of liver tumor tissue from sampling region 1. Subset in this sample: tumor region T1, superior pole. J is TRBJ2-3 and V is TRBV20-1; 7 bases agree with TRBD2. The source is a man aged 35 to 55 with primary liver carcinoma and hepatitis B virus infection. CDR3 sequence reads: CSARELAGGTDTQYF. CDR3 sequence (DNA): TGCAGTGCTAGAGAATTGGCGGGAGGCACAGATACGCAGTATTTT.